These 10 T cell receptor beta chains originate from one sample sequenced in a study of CD8+ T cells in alopecia areata. Stated treatment: oral pan-JAK inhibitor, 5-10 mg twice daily. Reverse transcription of extracted RNA yielded cDNA, which provided the sequencing template. TCRdb keeps only in-frame clones here, not all; method: immunoSEQ multiplex PCR. The table lists about 200,000 clones, approximately 57% of them singletons. The material was CD4+ T cells sorted from blood, obtained at week 24, from a patient treated with tofacitinib. Source of these receptors: a human donor with alopecia areata.

The sample holds a few counts of this clone. The chain couples TRBV11-2 to TRBJ2-3; perhaps TRBD2 as D (5 bases). Germline V lookup: CDR1 SGHAT, CDR2 FQNNGV. V was shortened by 5 bases and J by 9 bases, with 15 bases between the two germline ends. This CDR3 is built from 13 residues. The CDR3 DNA follows: TGTGCCAGCAGCGCCTCCATTACGGGGACGCAGTATTTT. Its protein product is CASSASITGTQYF. Supplemented by reference TRBV11-2 and TRBJ2-3, the full variable domain reads EAGVAQSPRYKIIEKRQSVAFWCNPISGHATLYWYQQILGQGPKLLIQFQNNGVVDDSQLPKDRFSAERLKGVDSTLKIQPAKLEDSAVYLCASSASITGTQYFGPGTRLTVL.

The chain carries TRBV4-3 and TRBJ2-3; tentatively, D is TRBD2 (6 bases). Trimming pared 1 base from V and 6 bases from J, leaving 17 bases between. Looked up from germline, CDR1 is LGHNA and CDR2 is YSLEER. CDR3 length: 16 amino acids. The CDR3 nucleotides are TGCGCCAGCAGCCAAGGTCACCCGGGGGTAGCGGATACGCAGTATTTT. Translation: CASSQGHPGVADTQYF.

This clone has a handful of counts. J is TRBJ2-3 and V is TRBV5-1; 8 bases agree with TRBD2. Germline CDR1 is SGHRS and CDR2 is YFSETQ. The CDR3 contains 20 residues. V lost 2 bases to trimming and J lost 2 bases; unmatched junction nucleotides: 19. CDR3 loop: CASSFAGRGARTYLTDTQYF. DNA for the CDR3: TGCGCCAGCAGCTTCGCGGGGCGGGGGGCTAGAACGTACCTCACAGATACGCAGTATTTT.

This chain links TRBV6-1 with TRBJ1-1, with TRBD1 as a possible D gene (6 bases). V was pared by 6 bases and J by 4 bases, with 12 bases between. CDR1 and CDR2 (germline): MNHNS, SASEGT. CDR3 length equals 13 residues. As DNA, the CDR3 is TGTGCCAGCAGAAGGACAGAGAGCACTGAAGCTTTCTTT. Translated: CASRRTESTEAFF.

The chain links TRBV7-2 to TRBJ1-2; 9 bases fit TRBD1. V shed 0 bases, J shed 2 bases, and the junction held 13 bases outside the gene matches. Germline-derived CDR1 and CDR2 are SGHTA and FQGNSA. The CDR3 length is 19 residues. CDR3 loop: CASSLAIPDRGKRNYGYTF. DNA for the CDR3: TGTGCCAGCAGCTTAGCCATACCGGACAGGGGAAAGAGGAACTATGGCTACACCTTC.

This rearrangement joins TRBV9 to TRBJ2-3; 9 bases are shared with TRBD2. The junction had 4 bases not matched to a gene; V was cut back by 4 bases and J by 1 base. Germline CDR1 SGDLS, CDR2 YYNGEE. CDR3 length equals 15 residues. The CDR3 nucleotides read TGTGCCAGCAGCCCCGCGGGGGGGGGCACAGATACGCAGTATTTT. This encodes CASSPAGGGTDTQYF.

The J gene is TRBJ2-7, the V gene TRBV30; D tentatively fits TRBD1 or TRBD2 (6 bases each). CDR3 length: 13 amino acids. V was shortened by 5 bases and J by 4 bases, with 15 bases between the two germline ends. The germline gives CDR1 GTSNPN, CDR2 SVGIG (reference sequence). The CDR3 DNA sequence: TGTGCCTGGGTTCGCGGGACAAATTACGAGCAGTACTTC. Translating gives CAWVRGTNYEQYF.

For the CDR3, the DNA is TGTGCCAGCAGCCTCGGGCTGGGGGAAGGTCAGCCCCAGCATTTT. This gives the protein CASSLGLGEGQPQHF. The chain carries TRBV7-8 and TRBJ1-5; D perhaps matches TRBD1 (5 bases). Germline CDR1 and CDR2: SGHVS and FQNEAQ. The CDR3 has 15 residues. V was cut by 5 bases and J by 6 bases, with 17 bases left in between.

This chain joins TRBV2 and TRBJ2-7, with D perhaps TRBD1 (7 bases). CDR3 size: 13 residues. The V gene lost 1 base and the J gene lost 5 bases, with 9 bases spanning the gap. Germline CDR1 SNHLY, CDR2 FYNNEI. The CDR3 nucleotides are TGTGCCAGCAGTGAAGGCAGGGGGGACGAGCAGTACTTC. As protein: CASSEGRGDEQYF.

The CDR3 sequence is CASSVVIGDTQYF. The CDR3 nucleotides read TGTGCCAGCAGCGTAGTAATCGGAGATACGCAGTATTTT. The rearrangement uses TRBV9 and TRBJ2-3; D gene ambiguous. The germline V gene has CDR1 SGDLS and CDR2 YYNGEE. Trimming took 0 bases from V and 5 from J, leaving 7 bases between them. There are 13 residues in the CDR3.